A single sample gave rise to the 29 T cell receptor beta chains below, sequenced in a study of cytotoxic CD8 clonotypes in ibrutinib-treated CLL. The method was immunoSEQ multiplex PCR; TCRdb's version includes in-frame clones alone and lacks a portion of them. The table includes roughly 250,000 clones, around 70% detected once. The sample here was PBMCs, taken after 24 months of ibrutinib treatment. These receptors came from a human donor with chronic lymphocytic leukemia.

The chain combines TRBV7-2 with TRBJ2-2; D not resolved. The germline V gene has CDR1 SGHTA and CDR2 FQGNSA. This CDR3 comprises 14 residues. With 2 bases removed from V and 4 bases from J, the gap between germline ends came to 8 bases. CDR3 in DNA: TGTGCCAGCAGCTTAATCGGATCCACCGGGGAGCTGTTTTTT. Residues: CASSLIGSTGELFF.

The sample holds a few counts of this clone. The chain joins TRBV7-8 to TRBJ2-1, with unresolved D. Germline V gene lookup returns CDR1 SGHVS and CDR2 FQNEAQ. CDR3 length equals 12 residues. Trimming removed 4 bases from V and 3 bases from J, with 4 bases in between. In DNA form, the CDR3 reads TGTGCCAGCAGCTCACACTACAATGAGCAGTTCTTC. Residues: CASSSHYNEQFF.

This sequence joins TRBV5-1 and TRBJ2-3; D possibly corresponds to TRBD2 (7 bases). V was shortened by 4 bases and J by 2 bases, with 14 bases between the two germline ends. Germline V lookup: CDR1 SGHRS, CDR2 YFSETQ. The CDR3 extends over 15 amino acids. Written as DNA, the CDR3 is TGCGCCAGCAGCAAAGGAGGGGGGGACACAGATACGCAGTATTTT. The encoded protein is CASSKGGGDTDTQYF.

The gene calls are TRBV2 and TRBJ2-7, with 8 bases lining up with TRBD1. The CDR3 runs 14 residues. Germline trimming cut 6 bases from V and 3 bases from J; bases unmatched to any gene: 7. Per germline, CDR1 SNHLY and CDR2 FYNNEI. CDR3 nucleotide sequence: TGTGCCAGCAGGACCGGGACAGGACACTACGAGCAGTACTTC. It translates to CASRTGTGHYEQYF.

The chain links TRBV5-6 to TRBJ2-6; TRBD1 or TRBD2 may be the D gene (6 bases each). Germline assignment: CDR1 SGHDT and CDR2 YYEEEE. V lost 0 bases to trimming and J lost 2 bases, with 9 bases between them. This CDR3 comprises 16 residues. The CDR3 loop is CASSLGGGPGANVLTF. The CDR3 DNA reads as TGTGCCAGCAGCTTGGGAGGGGGGCCTGGGGCCAACGTCCTGACTTTC. The full variable domain, with the rest looked up from reference TRBV5-6 and TRBJ2-6, is DAGVTQSPTHLIKTRGQQVTLRCSPKSGHDTVSWYQQALGQGPQFIFQYYEEEERQRGNFPDRFSGHQFPNYSSELNVNALLLGDSALYLCASSLGGGPGANVLTFGAGSRLTVL.

The chain joins TRBV5-1 to TRBJ1-1; tentative D call: TRBD1 (5 bases). The CDR3 spans 14 residues. Trimming cost V 5 bases and J 5 bases, with 16 bases left between them. CDR1 SGHRS and CDR2 YFSETQ come from the germline V gene. CDR3 in DNA: TGCGCCAGCAGTTTTGGGAGTGGGGGAACTGAAGCTTTCTTT. Residues: CASSFGSGGTEAFF. Based on the CDR3 plus reference TRBV5-1 and TRBJ1-1, the full variable domain is KAGVTQTPRYLIKTRGQQVTLSCSPISGHRSVSWYQQTPGQGLQFLFEYFSETQRNKGNFPGRFSGRQFSNSRSEMNVSTLELGDSALYLCASSFGSGGTEAFFGQGTRLTVV.

This sequence joins TRBV5-1 and TRBJ2-7, with D perhaps matching TRBD2 (6 bases). Deletions cut 0 bases from V and 0 bases from J, with 10 bases between. Germline CDR1 and CDR2: SGHRS and YFSETQ. The CDR3 spans 15 residues. DNA for the CDR3: TGCGCCAGCAGCTTGGGCGGGGTCAGCTCCTACGAGCAGTACTTC. This gives the protein CASSLGGVSSYEQYF.

The chain combines TRBV2 with TRBJ2-5; D gene ambiguous. CDR3 length equals 14 residues. The germline CDR1 and CDR2 sequences are SNHLY and FYNNEI. Trimming took 9 bases from V and 4 from J, leaving 18 bases between them. CDR3 in DNA: TGTGCCAGGGCCAATAGGCAGACAACAGAGACCCAGTACTTC. Translation gives CARANRQTTETQYF.

V is TRBV30 and J is TRBJ2-3, with D hard to call. CDR1 is GTSNPN, CDR2 SVGIG, per germline (reference sequence). CDR3 length: 13 amino acids. The V end lost 4 bases, the J end lost 4 bases, and 12 bases lay between the germline ends. The CDR3 reads CAWIPGGADTQYF. The CDR3, as DNA: TGTGCCTGGATCCCCGGTGGCGCAGATACGCAGTATTTT.

The gene calls are TRBV29-1 and TRBJ2-3, with TRBD1 matching 9 bases. Germline V gene sequence: CDR1 SQVTM, CDR2 ANQGSEA. V was pared by 6 bases and J by 2 bases, with 6 bases of the junction left unmatched. The CDR3 is 14 residues long. CDR3 region: CSVVDRGFTDTQYF. For the CDR3, the DNA is TGCAGCGTCGTAGACAGGGGGTTCACAGATACGCAGTATTTT.

The chain recombines TRBV11-3 with TRBJ2-1; 14 nucleotides match TRBD2. The CDR3 is 16 amino acids. J was trimmed by 9 bases and V by 5 bases; bases with no gene match: 9. Germline CDR1 is SGHNT and CDR2 is YENEEA. The CDR3 is CASSPPGLAGVGEQFF. CDR3 in DNA: TGTGCCAGCAGCCCTCCGGGACTAGCGGGAGTGGGTGAGCAGTTCTTC.

The V gene is TRBV25-1, the J gene TRBJ2-5; 8 bases align to TRBD2. The CDR3 loop spans 14 amino acids. In germline, CDR1 is MGHDK, CDR2 SYGVNS. V lost 5 bases, J lost 5 bases, and 7 bases stayed unmatched. The CDR3 coding sequence is TGTGCCAGCAGTCTTCGGACTAGCCTTGAGACCCAGTACTTC. Its translation is CASSLRTSLETQYF.

The chain combines TRBV7-3 with TRBJ2-7; 7 bases are a match to TRBD2. Germline V gene sequence: CDR1 SGHTA, CDR2 FQGTGA. This CDR3 contains 17 residues. The V segment lost 0 bases and the J segment 2 bases; nucleotides outside the gene matches: 10. CDR3 sequence reads: CASSLTLAGEFAYEQYF. CDR3 DNA sequence: TGTGCCAGCAGCTTAACCCTGGCGGGAGAATTCGCCTACGAGCAGTACTTC.

The chain uses TRBV19 and TRBJ2-7; 8 bases fit TRBD2. The CDR3 is 16 residues long. Germline CDR1 is LNHDA and CDR2 is SQIVND (reference sequence). The V and J ends lost 3 bases and 0 bases, in that order; junction bases with no gene match: 7. Here the CDR3 reads CASSMSSGSPSYEQYF. The CDR3, as DNA: TGTGCCAGTAGTATGTCCAGCGGGAGCCCCTCCTACGAGCAGTACTTC.

This clone turned up a few times. CDR3 sequence: CASSWARGPYTETQYF. The CDR3 region has the DNA TGTGCCAGCAGTTGGGCCCGGGGCCCATATACGGAGACCCAGTACTTC. The chain uses TRBV6-5 and TRBJ2-5, with D perhaps given as TRBD1 or TRBD2 (5 bases each). The V end lost 4 bases, the J end lost 5 bases, and 20 bases lay between the germline ends. CDR3 length: 16 amino acids. Looked up from germline, CDR1 is MNHEY and CDR2 is SVGAGI.

This clone was detected once. The junction and the germline gene differ at one end; a read error may be behind it. The chain is built from TRBV9 and TRBJ2-7; perhaps D is TRBD1 or TRBD2 (5 bases each). The germline CDR1 and CDR2 sequences are SGDLS and YYNGEE. There are 16 residues in the CDR3. The CDR3 spells CASSAERWDRSGERYF. CDR3 nucleotide sequence: TGTGCCAGCAGCGCCGAGAGATGGGACCGGAGCGGCGAGCGGTACTTC. Full variable domain (missing parts from reference TRBV9 and TRBJ2-7): DSGVTQTPKHLITATGQRVTLRCSPRSGDLSVYWYQQSLDQGLQFLIQYYNGEERAKGNILERFSAQQFPDLHSELNLSSLELGDSALYFCASSAERWDRSGERYFGPGTRLTVT.

This chain uses TRBV14 with TRBJ2-7; D possibly corresponds to TRBD1 (5 bases). The CDR3 is made up of 14 amino acids. From germline, CDR1 is SGHDN and CDR2 FVKESK. Trimming took off 4 bases at V and 0 bases at J, with 10 bases between the two ends. CDR3 sequence (DNA): TGTGCCAGCAGCCCTCAGGGCATCTCCTACGAGCAGTACTTC. Protein sequence: CASSPQGISYEQYF.

The chain carries TRBV1 and TRBJ1-5; no check of the table's D call, TRBD1, against the DNA was made. TRBV1 is flagged as a pseudogene. The CDR3 consists of 13 residues. This CDR3 is CTSTGDINQPQHF. CDR3 DNA sequence: TGCACCAGCACCGGGGACATAAATCAGCCCCAGCATTTT.

The J gene is TRBJ2-3, the V gene TRBV6-5; TRBD2 matches at 9 bases. CDR1 and CDR2 (germline): MNHEY, SVGAGI. The CDR3 has 16 amino acids. V was clipped by 0 bases and J by 3 bases; unmatched bases: 4. In DNA, the CDR3 is TGTGCCAGCAGTTACTCGTCGACTAGCGGAACAGATACGCAGTATTTT. It yields the protein CASSYSSTSGTDTQYF.

The chain uses TRBV6-5 and TRBJ2-7, with 7 bases fitting TRBD2. Germline assignment: CDR1 MNHEY and CDR2 SVGAGI. CDR3 length equals 14 residues. J lost 4 bases, V lost 0 bases, and 3 bases had no gene match. The DNA for the CDR3 is TGTGCCAGCAGTTACTCAGAGCGGGGTTACGAGCAGTACTTC. Its translation is CASSYSERGYEQYF.

The chain carries TRBV10-3 and TRBJ1-1; D call uncertain. CDR1 and CDR2 (germline): ENHRY, SYGVKD. This CDR3 has 13 residues. Deletions cut 6 bases from V and 0 bases from J, with 8 bases between. The CDR3 sequence: CAIRERVNTEAFF. The CDR3 DNA reads TGTGCCATCAGAGAGAGGGTGAACACTGAAGCTTTCTTT.

This clone has more than one count but fewer than ten. V is TRBV2 and J is TRBJ1-2, with TRBD1 as a possible D gene (5 bases). With 3 bases removed from V and 6 bases from J, the gap between germline ends came to 8 bases. The CDR3 is 12 residues long. Germline assignment: CDR1 SNHLY and CDR2 FYNNEI. The CDR3 sequence is CASSEAGNGYTF. CDR3 DNA sequence: TGTGCCAGCAGTGAGGCAGGGAATGGCTACACCTTC.

This sequence joins TRBV2 and TRBJ1-1; 9 nucleotides align to TRBD1. The CDR3 loop spans 13 amino acids. V lost 5 bases and J lost 8; bases outside the gene matches: 6. Per the germline V gene, CDR1 is SNHLY and CDR2 is FYNNEI. The CDR3 loop reads CASSSTGGAEAFF. In nucleotides, the CDR3 is TGTGCCAGCAGTTCTACAGGGGGCGCAGAAGCTTTCTTT.

A single count supports this clone. The chain combines TRBV9 with TRBJ2-5; maybe TRBD1 (7 bases). Germline CDR1 reads SGDLS; CDR2 reads YYNGEE. The CDR3 extends over 17 amino acids. V shed 3 bases and J shed 1 base, with 19 bases lying between them. The CDR3 sequence is CASSDGRGTAIQETQYF. CDR3 sequence (DNA): TGTGCCAGCAGCGACGGACGGGGGACAGCCATCCAAGAGACCCAGTACTTC.

The chain carries TRBV19 and TRBJ1-1; D not resolved. The V gene's germline CDR1 is LNHDA and CDR2 SQIVND (reference sequence). The CDR3 consists of 13 residues. The V end lost 3 bases, the J end lost 6 bases, and 11 bases lay between the germline ends. The CDR3 region has the DNA TGTGCCAGTAGTATCGATCCTCGTCCTGAAGCTTTCTTT. It translates to CASSIDPRPEAFF.

The J gene is TRBJ2-7, the V gene TRBV2, with D uncertain. The CDR3 sequence is 14 residues long. Trimming stripped 7 bases from V and 3 bases from J, with 16 bases between. Germline values: CDR1 SNHLY, CDR2 FYNNEI. The CDR3 bases are TGTGCCAGCATGGGATCCCTTAGACTCTACGAGCAGTACTTC. Translated: CASMGSLRLYEQYF.

The genes are TRBV29-1 and TRBJ2-1; perhaps TRBD2 as D (6 bases). V was cut by 7 bases and J by 9 bases, with 19 bases left in between. The CDR3 runs to 13 residues. The germline gives CDR1 SQVTM, CDR2 ANQGSEA. As DNA, the CDR3 is TGCAGCGCCAGACCGCCCGGCGGGGTTGAGCAGTTCTTC. It yields the protein CSARPPGGVEQFF.

This clone was seen a few times. For the CDR3, the DNA is TGCGCCAGCAGCCGGGACAGGGCGTACGAGCAGTACTTC. It encodes CASSRDRAYEQYF. The chain combines TRBV5-1 with TRBJ2-7, with 9 bases lining up with TRBD1. J lost 4 bases, V lost 4 bases, and 3 bases had no gene match. CDR1 is SGHRS, CDR2 YFSETQ, per germline. The CDR3 covers 13 residues.

This clone was detected only a few times. V usage is TRBV2 and J usage is TRBJ2-1, with D possibly TRBD2 on 5 matching bases. Germline values: CDR1 SNHLY, CDR2 FYNNEI. Trimming pared 5 bases from V and 6 bases from J, leaving 20 bases between. This CDR3 is 16 amino acids long. The CDR3 region has the DNA TGTGCCAGCAGTCTTACTAGTAGAGGGATTGGCAATGAGCAGTTCTTC. Its translation is CASSLTSRGIGNEQFF.